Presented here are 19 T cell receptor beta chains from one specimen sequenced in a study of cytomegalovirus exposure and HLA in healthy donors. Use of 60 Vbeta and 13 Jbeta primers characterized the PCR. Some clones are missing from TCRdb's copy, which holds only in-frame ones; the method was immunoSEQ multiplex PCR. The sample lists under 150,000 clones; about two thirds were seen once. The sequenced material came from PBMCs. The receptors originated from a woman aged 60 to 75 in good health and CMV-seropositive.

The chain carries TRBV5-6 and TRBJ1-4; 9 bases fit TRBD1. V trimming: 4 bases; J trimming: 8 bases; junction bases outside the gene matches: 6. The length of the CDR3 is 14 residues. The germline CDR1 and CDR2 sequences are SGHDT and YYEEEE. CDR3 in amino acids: CASSRDRVKEKLFF. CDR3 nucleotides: TGTGCCAGCAGCCGGGACAGGGTAAAGGAAAAACTGTTTTTT.

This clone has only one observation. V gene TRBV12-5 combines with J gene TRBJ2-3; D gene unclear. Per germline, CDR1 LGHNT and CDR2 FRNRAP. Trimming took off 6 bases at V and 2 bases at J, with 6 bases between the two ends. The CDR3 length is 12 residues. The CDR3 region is CASGQNTDTQYF. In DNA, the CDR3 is TGTGCTAGTGGCCAGAACACAGATACGCAGTATTTT.

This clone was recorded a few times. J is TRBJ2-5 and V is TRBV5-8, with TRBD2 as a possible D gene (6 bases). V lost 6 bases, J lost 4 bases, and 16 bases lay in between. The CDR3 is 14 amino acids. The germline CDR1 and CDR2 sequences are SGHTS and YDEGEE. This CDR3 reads CASTQAGQPETQYF. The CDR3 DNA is TGTGCCAGCACCCAAGCGGGTCAGCCAGAGACCCAGTACTTC.

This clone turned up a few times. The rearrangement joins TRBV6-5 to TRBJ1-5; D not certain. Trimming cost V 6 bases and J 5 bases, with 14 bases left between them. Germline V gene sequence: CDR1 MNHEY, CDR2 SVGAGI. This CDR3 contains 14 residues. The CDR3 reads CASSPGESYQPQHF. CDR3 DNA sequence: TGTGCCAGCAGCCCCGGGGAGTCCTATCAGCCCCAGCATTTT.

CDR3 bases: TGTGCCAGCAGCGTTCAGGGAATAGTTGGAAACACCATATATTTT. Translation gives CASSVQGIVGNTIYF. The V call is TRBV9, the J call TRBJ1-3; possible D gene TRBD1, 5 bases. CDR1 is SGDLS and CDR2 is YYNGEE in the germline V gene. Between the trimmed V and J ends, which lost 2 bases and 3 bases, there was a span of 12 bases. This CDR3 is 15 amino acids long. Based on the CDR3 plus reference TRBV9 and TRBJ1-3, the full variable domain is DSGVTQTPKHLITATGQRVTLRCSPRSGDLSVYWYQQSLDQGLQFLIQYYNGEERAKGNILERFSAQQFPDLHSELNLSSLELGDSALYFCASSVQGIVGNTIYFGEGSWLTVV.

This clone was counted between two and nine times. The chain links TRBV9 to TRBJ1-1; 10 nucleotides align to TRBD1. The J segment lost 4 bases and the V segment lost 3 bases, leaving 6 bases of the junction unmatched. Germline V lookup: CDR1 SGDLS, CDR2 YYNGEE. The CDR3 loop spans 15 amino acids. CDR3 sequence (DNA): TGTGCCAGCAGCGCGGAGGGACAGGGGTCCACTGAAGCTTTCTTT. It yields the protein CASSAEGQGSTEAFF.

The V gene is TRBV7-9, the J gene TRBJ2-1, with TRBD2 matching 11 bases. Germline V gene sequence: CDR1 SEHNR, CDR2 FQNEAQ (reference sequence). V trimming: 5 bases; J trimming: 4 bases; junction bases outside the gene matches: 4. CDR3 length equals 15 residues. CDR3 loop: CASSVLAGGYNEQFF. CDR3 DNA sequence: TGTGCCAGCAGCGTTCTAGCGGGGGGATACAATGAGCAGTTCTTC.

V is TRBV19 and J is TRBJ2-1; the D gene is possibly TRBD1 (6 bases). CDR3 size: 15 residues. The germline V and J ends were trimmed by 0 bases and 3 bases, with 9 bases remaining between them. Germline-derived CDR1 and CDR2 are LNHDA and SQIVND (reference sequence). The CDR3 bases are TGTGCCAGTAGTATAGACAGGGGCGTCTACAATGAGCAGTTCTTC. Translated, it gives CASSIDRGVYNEQFF.

Here the CDR3 reads CASTTQGTVNTEAFF. As DNA, the CDR3 is TGTGCCAGCACCACACAGGGTACGGTGAACACTGAAGCTTTCTTT. This chain links TRBV6-6 with TRBJ1-1; D is perhaps TRBD1 (6 bases). The CDR3 is 15 residues long. Trimming removed 7 bases from V and 0 bases from J, with 15 bases in between. Germline CDR1 reads MNHNY; CDR2 reads SVGAGI (reference sequence).

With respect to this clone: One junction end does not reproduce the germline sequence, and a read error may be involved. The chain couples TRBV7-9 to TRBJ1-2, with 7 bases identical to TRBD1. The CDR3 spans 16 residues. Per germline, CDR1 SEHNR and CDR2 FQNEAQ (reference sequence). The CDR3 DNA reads TGTTCCAGCAGCCCCCCCTACAGGGGTCCTCGGCATGGCTACACCTTC. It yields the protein CSSSPPYRGPRHGYTF.

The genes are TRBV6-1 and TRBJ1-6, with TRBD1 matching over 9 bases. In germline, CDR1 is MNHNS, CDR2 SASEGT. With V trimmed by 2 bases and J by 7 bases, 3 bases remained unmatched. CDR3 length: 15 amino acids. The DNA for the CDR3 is TGTGCCAGCAGTGAATCAGGACAGGGGAATTCACCCCTCCACTTT. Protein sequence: CASSESGQGNSPLHF.

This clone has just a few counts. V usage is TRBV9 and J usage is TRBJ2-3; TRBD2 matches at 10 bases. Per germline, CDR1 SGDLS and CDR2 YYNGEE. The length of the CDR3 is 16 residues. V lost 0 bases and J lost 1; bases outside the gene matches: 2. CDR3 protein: CASSVGLAGRTDTQYF. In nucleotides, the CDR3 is TGTGCCAGCAGCGTAGGACTAGCGGGCCGCACAGATACGCAGTATTTT.

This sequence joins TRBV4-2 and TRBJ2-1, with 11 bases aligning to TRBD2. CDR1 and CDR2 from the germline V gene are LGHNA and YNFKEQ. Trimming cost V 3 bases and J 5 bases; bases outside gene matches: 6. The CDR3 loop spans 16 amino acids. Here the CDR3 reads CASSQGTSGGDNEQFF. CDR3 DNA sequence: TGTGCCAGCAGCCAGGGTACTAGCGGGGGAGACAATGAGCAGTTCTTC.

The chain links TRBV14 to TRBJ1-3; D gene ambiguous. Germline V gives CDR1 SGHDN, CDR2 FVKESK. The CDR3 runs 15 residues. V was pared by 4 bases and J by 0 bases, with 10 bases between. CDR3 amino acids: CASSPAAYSGNTIYF. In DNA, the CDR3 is TGTGCCAGCAGCCCGGCGGCCTACTCTGGAAACACCATATATTTT.

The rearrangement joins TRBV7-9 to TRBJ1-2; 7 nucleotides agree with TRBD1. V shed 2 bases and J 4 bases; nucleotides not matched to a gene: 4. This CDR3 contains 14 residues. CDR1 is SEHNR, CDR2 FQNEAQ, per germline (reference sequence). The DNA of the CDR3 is TGTGCCAGCAGCTTAATTAGGGACAGCTATGGCTACACCTTC. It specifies CASSLIRDSYGYTF.

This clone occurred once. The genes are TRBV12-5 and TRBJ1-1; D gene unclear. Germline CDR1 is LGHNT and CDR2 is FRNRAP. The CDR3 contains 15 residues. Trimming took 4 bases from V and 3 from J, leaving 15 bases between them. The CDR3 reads CASGSPSGAHTEAFF. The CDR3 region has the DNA TGTGCTAGTGGTTCCCCCTCCGGTGCTCACACTGAAGCTTTCTTT.

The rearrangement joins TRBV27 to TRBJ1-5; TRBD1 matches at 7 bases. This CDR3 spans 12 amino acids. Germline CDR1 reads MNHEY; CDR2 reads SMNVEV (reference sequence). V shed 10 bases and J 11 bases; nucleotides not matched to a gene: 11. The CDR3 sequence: CATRTGGAAQHF. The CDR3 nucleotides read TGTGCCACCCGGACAGGAGGAGCGGCCCAGCATTTT.

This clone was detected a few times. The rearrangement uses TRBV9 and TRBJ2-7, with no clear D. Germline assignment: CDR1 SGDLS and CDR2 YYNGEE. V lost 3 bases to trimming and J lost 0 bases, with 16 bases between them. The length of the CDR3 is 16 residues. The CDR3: CASSALALSLSYEQYF. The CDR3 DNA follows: TGTGCCAGCAGCGCCCTGGCCCTTTCCCTCTCCTACGAGCAGTACTTC. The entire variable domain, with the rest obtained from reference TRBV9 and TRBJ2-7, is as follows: DSGVTQTPKHLITATGQRVTLRCSPRSGDLSVYWYQQSLDQGLQFLIQYYNGEERAKGNILERFSAQQFPDLHSELNLSSLELGDSALYFCASSALALSLSYEQYFGPGTRLTVT.

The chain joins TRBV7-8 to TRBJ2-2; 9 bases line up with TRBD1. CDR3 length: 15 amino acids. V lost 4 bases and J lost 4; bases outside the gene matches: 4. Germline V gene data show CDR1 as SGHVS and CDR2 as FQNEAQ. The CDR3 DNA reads TGTGCCAGCAGCTCCCGGGACAGGGTCACCGGGGAGCTGTTTTTT. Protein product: CASSSRDRVTGELFF. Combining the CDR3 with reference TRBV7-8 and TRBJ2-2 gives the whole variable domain GAGVSQSPRYKVAKRGQDVALRCDPISGHVSLFWYQQALGQGPEFLTYFQNEAQLDKSGLPSDRFFAERPEGSVSTLKIQRTQQEDSAVYLCASSSRDRVTGELFFGEGSRLTVL.